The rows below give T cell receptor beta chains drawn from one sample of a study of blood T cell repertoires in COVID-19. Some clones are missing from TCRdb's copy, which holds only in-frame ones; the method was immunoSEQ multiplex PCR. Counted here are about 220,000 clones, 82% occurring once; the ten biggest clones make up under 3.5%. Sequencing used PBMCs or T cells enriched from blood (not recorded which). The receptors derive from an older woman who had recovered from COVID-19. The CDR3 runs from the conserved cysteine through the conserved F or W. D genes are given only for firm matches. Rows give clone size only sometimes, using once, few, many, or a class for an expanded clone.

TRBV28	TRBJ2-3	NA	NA	TGTGCCAGCAGCCCCAGGGGCGGGGGCCTTCAACTCATTACTAGCACAGATACGCAGTATTTT	CASSPRGGGLQLITSTDTQYF
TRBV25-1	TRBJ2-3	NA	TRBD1	TGTGCCAGCAGTGAATGGACAGGGGGACGGGATACGCAGTATTTT	CASSEWTGGRDTQYF
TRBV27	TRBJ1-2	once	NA	TGTGCCAGCAGTTTAAACTCTAACTATGGCTACACCTTC	CASSLNSNYGYTF
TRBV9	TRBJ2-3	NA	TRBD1	TGTGCCAGCAGCGCCGGGACAGTTAGCACAGATACGCAGTATTTT	CASSAGTVSTDTQYF
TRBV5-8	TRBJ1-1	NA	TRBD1	TGTGCCAGCAGCCCGTACAGGGGATCTGAAGCTTTCTTT	CASSPYRGSEAFF
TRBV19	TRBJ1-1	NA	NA	TGTGCCAGTAGTATCGGAGGAGGCACCAGTCAAGCTTTCTTT	CASSIGGGTSQAFF
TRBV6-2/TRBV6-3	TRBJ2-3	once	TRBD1	TGTGCCAGCCGCCCGACAGGGACATCCACAGATACGCAGTATTTT	CASRPTGTSTDTQYF
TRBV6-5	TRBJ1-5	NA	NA	TGTGCCAGCAGTTACTCCTTCAGGGGCGGGAATCAGCCCCAGCATTTT	CASSYSFRGGNQPQHF
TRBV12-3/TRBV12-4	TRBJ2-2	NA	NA	TGTGCCGCCGGTAGGGGTCGGGAGCTGTTTTTT	CAAGRGRELFF
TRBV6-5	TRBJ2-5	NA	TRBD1	TGTGCCAGCAGCCCGAGACAGGGATTTCAAGAGACCCAGTACTTC	CASSPRQGFQETQYF
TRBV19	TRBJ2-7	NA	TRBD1	TGTGCCAGTAGTAGGGGGACAGGGGGCTTCTACGAGCAGTACTTC	CASSRGTGGFYEQYF
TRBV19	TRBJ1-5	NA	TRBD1	TGTGCCAGTAGTACGGACAGGGGGCAACAGCCCCAGCATTTT	CASSTDRGQQPQHF
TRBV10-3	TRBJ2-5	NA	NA	TGTGCCATCAGTGACCCAGGACTCCCAGGAGAGACCCAGTACTTC	CAISDPGLPGETQYF
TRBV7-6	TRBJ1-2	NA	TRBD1	TGTGCCAGCAGCTTGAGGACAGGGGGCGACTATGGCTACACCTTC	CASSLRTGGDYGYTF
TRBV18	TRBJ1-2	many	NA	TGTGCCAGCGCGGGGGACACCTCTAACTATGGCTACACCTTC	CASAGDTSNYGYTF
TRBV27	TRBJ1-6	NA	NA	TGTGCCAGCAGTCTAATTAGCCCTGGGTCCCTCCACTTT	CASSLISPGSLHF
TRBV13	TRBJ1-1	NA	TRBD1	TGTGCCAGCAGCAACGCCCCGAACAGGGGGCTGAGCACTGAAGCTTTCTTT	CASSNAPNRGLSTEAFF
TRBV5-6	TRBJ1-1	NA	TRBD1	TGTGCCAGCAGCTACCCGAGAGGGGGCTTGAACACTGAAGCTTTCTTT	CASSYPRGGLNTEAFF
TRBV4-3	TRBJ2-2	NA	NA	TGCGCCAGCAGCCAAGTTAAGGGGGCCGGGGAGCTGTTTTTT	CASSQVKGAGELFF
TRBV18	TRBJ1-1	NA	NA	TGTGCCAGCTCACCCGACAGCTTGAACACTGAAGCTTTCTTT	CASSPDSLNTEAFF
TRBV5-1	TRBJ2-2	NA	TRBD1	TGCGCCAGCAGAGAGGGACAGGGGTTGACCGGGGAGCTGTTTTTT	CASREGQGLTGELFF
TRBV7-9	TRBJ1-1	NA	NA	TGTGCCAGCAGCTTCTCTATTCGGGAGGGTGACACTGAAGCTTTCTTT	CASSFSIREGDTEAFF
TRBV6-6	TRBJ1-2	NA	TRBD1	TGTGCCAGCAGTTTCCCGACAGGGGGGTCGGGCTACACCTTC	CASSFPTGGSGYTF
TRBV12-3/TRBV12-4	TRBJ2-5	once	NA	TGTGCCAGCAGTTTAGTTCTCCAAGAGACCCAGTACTTC	CASSLVLQETQYF
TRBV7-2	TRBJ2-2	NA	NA	TGTGCCAGCAGCTCCGGGCTCGGGGGGAACACCGGGGAGCTGTTTTTT	CASSSGLGGNTGELFF
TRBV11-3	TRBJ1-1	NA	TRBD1	TGTGCCAGCAGCTTCACAGGGGGCGGTATGACTGAAGCTTTCTTT	CASSFTGGGMTEAFF
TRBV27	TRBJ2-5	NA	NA	TGTGCCAGCAGTGCGGAGCGGAGGCAAGAGACCCAGTACTTC	CASSAERRQETQYF
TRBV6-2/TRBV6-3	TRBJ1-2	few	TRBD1	TGTGCCAGCAGTCCCGAGGGACAGGGCTATGGCTACACCTTC	CASSPEGQGYGYTF
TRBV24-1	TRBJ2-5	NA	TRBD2	TGTGCCACCAGTGACACAGCTAGCGGTACCAAGGAGACCCAGTACTTC	CATSDTASGTKETQYF
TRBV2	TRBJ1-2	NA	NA	TGTGCCAGCAGAATTGCACAGGGTACCTATGGCTACACCTTC	CASRIAQGTYGYTF
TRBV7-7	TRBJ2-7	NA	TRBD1	TGTGCCAGCAGCCCACTTTTAGGTTCAGGGGGCGGCTATTACGAGCAGTACTTC	CASSPLLGSGGGYYEQYF
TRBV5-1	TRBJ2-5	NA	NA	TGCGCCAGCAGATCGGTACAGGCCCAAGAGACCCAGTACTTC	CASRSVQAQETQYF
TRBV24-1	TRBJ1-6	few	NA	TGTGCCACCAGTGATTTTCCGACACCGTCACCCCTCCACTTT	CATSDFPTPSPLHF